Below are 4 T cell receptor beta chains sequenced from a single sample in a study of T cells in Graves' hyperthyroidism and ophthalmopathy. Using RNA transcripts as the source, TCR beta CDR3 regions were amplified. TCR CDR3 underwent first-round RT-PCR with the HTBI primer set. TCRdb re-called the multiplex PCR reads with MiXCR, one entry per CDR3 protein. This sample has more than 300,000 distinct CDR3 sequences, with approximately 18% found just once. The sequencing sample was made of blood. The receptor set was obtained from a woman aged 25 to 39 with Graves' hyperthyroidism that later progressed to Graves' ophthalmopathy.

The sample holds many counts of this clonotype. The CDR3 protein is CARHLVGTEAFF. CDR3 bases: TGTGCCAGGCACCTAGTAGGCACTGAAGCTTTCTTT. The V call is TRBV19, the J call TRBJ1-1; no clear D. The CDR3 is made up of 12 amino acids. With 9 bases removed from V and 4 bases from J, the gap between germline ends came to 12 bases. CDR1 and CDR2 from the germline V gene are LNHDA and SQIVND (reference sequence). Together with reference TRBV19 and TRBJ1-1, the CDR3 gives the full variable domain: DGGITQSPKYLFRKEGQNVTLSCEQNLNHDAMYWYRQDPGQGLRLIYYSQIVNDFQKGDIAEGYSVSREKKESFPLTVTSAQKNPTAFYLCARHLVGTEAFFGQGTRLTVV.

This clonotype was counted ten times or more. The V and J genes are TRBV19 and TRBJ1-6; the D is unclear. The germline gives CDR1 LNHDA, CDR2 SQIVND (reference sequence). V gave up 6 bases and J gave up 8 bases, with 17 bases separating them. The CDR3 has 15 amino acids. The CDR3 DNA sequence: TGTGCCAGTAGGATCGCAGGAAGTGGGGATTCACCCCTCCACTTT. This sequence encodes CASRIAGSGDSPLHF.

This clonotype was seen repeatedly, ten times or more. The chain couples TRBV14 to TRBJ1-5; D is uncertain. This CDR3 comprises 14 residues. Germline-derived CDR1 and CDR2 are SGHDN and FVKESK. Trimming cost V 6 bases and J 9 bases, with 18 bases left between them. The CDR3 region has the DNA TGTGCCAGCAGTCAGATCGTGTTTCCGTGGCCCCAGCATTTT. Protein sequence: CASSQIVFPWPQHF.

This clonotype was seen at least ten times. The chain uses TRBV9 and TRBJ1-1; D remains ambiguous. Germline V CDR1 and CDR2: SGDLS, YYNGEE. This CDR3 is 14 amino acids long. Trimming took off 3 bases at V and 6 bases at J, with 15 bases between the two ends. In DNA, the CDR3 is TGTGCCAGCAGCGCGCGGACCGCCCCAGCTGAAGCTTTCTTT. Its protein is CASSARTAPAEAFF.